This T cell receptor beta chain was obtained from a study of T-cell reconstitution after alpha-beta-depleted transplantation in children. General observations from the study: There were reportedly several hundred expanded graft clones from which alpha-beta T cells came about two months after transplant. Once a year had passed after transplant, T-cell counts and diversity came mostly from newly produced T cells. At day 60, the high TCRbeta diversity found in some patients originated from recipient T cells and thymic progenitors that had survived.

To note about this clonotype: Antigen specificity is unknown.

Preparation of the TCRbeta library involved a method that used unique molecular identifiers. In TCRdb, the PCR reads were re-called with MiXCR into one record per CDR3 protein. Among approximately 1,000,000 distinct CDR3 sequences listed, 25% to 35% were seen once. The CDR3 spans 16 residues. V lost 4 bases, J lost 4 bases, and 17 bases lay in between. The germline V gene has CDR1 LGHNA and CDR2 YNFKEQ. This material consisted of PBMCs, mostly from graft donor cells, taken 360 days after TCRalphabeta/CD19-depleted stem cell transplant. This sequence joins TRBV4-2 and TRBJ2-1; perhaps TRBD2 as D (7 bases). The source is a boy less than two years old who had a stem cell transplant for SCID, so the T cells may come from the graft donor. In DNA form, the CDR3 reads TGTGCCAGCAGCCCCTCCCGTGCGGGGGCTTACAATGAGCAGTTCTTC. Its protein is CASSPSRAGAYNEQFF.